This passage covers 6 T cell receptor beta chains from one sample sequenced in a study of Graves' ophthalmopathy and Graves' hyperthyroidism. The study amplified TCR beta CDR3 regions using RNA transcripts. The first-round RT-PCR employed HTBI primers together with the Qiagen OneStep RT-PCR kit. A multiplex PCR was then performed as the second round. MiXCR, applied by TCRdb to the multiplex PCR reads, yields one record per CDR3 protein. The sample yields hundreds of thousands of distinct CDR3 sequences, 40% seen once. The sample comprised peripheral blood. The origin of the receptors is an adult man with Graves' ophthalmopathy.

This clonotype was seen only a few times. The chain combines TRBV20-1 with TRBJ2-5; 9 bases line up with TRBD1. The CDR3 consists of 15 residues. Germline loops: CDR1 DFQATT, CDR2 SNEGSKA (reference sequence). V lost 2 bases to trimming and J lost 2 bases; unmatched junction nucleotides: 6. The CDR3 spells CSARYRGLVQETQYF. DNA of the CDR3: TGCAGTGCTAGATACAGGGGGCTCGTACAAGAGACCCAGTACTTC.

This chain's CDR3 is CARRVDTGELFF. The CDR3 region has the DNA TGTGCCAGACGGGTGGACACCGGGGAGCTGTTTTTT. The chain links TRBV25-1 to TRBJ2-2; D gene uncertain. Germline V gene lookup returns CDR1 MGHDK and CDR2 SYGVNS. With 9 bases removed from V and 3 bases from J, the gap between germline ends came to 8 bases. This CDR3 has 12 residues.

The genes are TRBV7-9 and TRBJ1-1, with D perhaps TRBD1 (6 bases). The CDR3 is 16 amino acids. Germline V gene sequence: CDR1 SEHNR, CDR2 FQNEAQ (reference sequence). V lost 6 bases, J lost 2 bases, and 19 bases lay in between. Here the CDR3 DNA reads TGTGCCAGCAGTTCGCTTAAACTGACAGGTAACACTGAAGCTTTCTTT. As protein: CASSSLKLTGNTEAFF. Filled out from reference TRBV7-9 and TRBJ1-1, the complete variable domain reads DTGVSQNPRHKITKRGQNVTFRCDPISEHNRLYWYRQTLGQGPEFLTYFQNEAQLEKSRLLSDRFSAERPKGSFSTLEIQRTEQGDSAMYLCASSSLKLTGNTEAFFGQGTRLTVV.

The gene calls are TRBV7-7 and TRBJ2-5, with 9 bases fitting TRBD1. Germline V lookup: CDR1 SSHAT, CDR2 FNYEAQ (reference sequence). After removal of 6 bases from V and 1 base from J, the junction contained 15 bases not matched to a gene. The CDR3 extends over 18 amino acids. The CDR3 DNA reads TGTGCCAGCAGTTACTCGACCGGGACAGGGACCGGCCAAGAGACCCAGTACTTC. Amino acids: CASSYSTGTGTGQETQYF.

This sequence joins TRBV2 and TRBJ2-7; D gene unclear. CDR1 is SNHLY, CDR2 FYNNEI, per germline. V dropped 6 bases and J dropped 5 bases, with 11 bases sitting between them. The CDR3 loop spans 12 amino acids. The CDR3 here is CASRTYKDEQYF. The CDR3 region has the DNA TGTGCCAGCAGAACTTACAAGGACGAGCAGTACTTC.

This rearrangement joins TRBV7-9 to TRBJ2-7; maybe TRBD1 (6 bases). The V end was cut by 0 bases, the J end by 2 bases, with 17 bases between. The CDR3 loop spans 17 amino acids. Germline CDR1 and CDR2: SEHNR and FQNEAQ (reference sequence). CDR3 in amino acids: CASSLALGGLGTYEQYF. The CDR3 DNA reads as TGTGCCAGCAGCTTAGCGCTAGGGGGTTTGGGGACCTACGAGCAGTACTTC.